This T cell receptor beta chain emerged from a study of cytomegalovirus exposure and HLA in healthy donors. Study in general: Early release data held 80 million to 100 million unique TCRs from HLA-typed donors. General study results and limits: In a later analysis, TCR association rates varied by HLA locus: DRB1 most, HLA-C fewest. Data from an earlier analysis indicated that most TCR beta V segments were productive either about 87% or about 30% of the time.

The PCR had 60 Vbeta and 13 Jbeta primers. Assay used: immunoSEQ multiplex PCR; TCRdb lists only in-frame clones, some missing. Among around 80,000 clones listed, 78% were seen once. The donors were healthy bone marrow donors. Trimming removed 3 bases at V and 8 bases at J, with 13 bases between. The CDR3 sequence is 13 residues long. The V gene's germline CDR1 is MDHEN and CDR2 SYDVKM. In the case of this clone: Its antigen is undetermined.

This chain uses TRBV28 with TRBJ1-2; the D is unclear. The source of this sequence is a man in his forties or fifties in good health and CMV-seronegative. The specimen was PBMCs. CDR3 bases: TGTGCCAGCAGTTTGAGGTACCGCGCCGGCTACACCTTC. Protein: CASSLRYRAGYTF.